This T cell receptor beta chain stems from a study of shared clonotypes between healthy human individuals. Overall study findings and caveats: Generation probability values for non-shared clonotypes were lower than those for clonotypes shared by all four donors. Represented diversity (both genetic and exposure-history) was limited by the small number of donors.

The CDR3 contains 16 residues. V was shortened by 3 bases and J by 0 bases, with 14 bases between the two germline ends. Germline loops: CDR1 LNHDA, CDR2 SQIVND (reference sequence). Points on this clone: Its antigen is not identified.

Genomic DNA of every subset was divided equally among multiple immunoSEQ plates. Libraries were prepared by immunoSEQ multiplex PCR; TCRdb keeps only in-frame clonotypes and omits some of them. The table shows 2 million to 2.5 million clones, with approximately 94% occurring only once. Donors, healthy HIV-negative adults, lacked recent acute infections or vaccinations. This sequence joins TRBV19 and TRBJ1-1; the D gene is possibly TRBD1 (6 bases). Input material: naive CD4+ T cells sorted from blood. Subset specified: CD45RA+ positively selected. This clonotype originated in a man aged 18 to 35 in good health. As DNA, the CDR3 is TGTGCCAGTAGTATGAGGGACACCTTCTTGAACACTGAAGCTTTCTTT. Its translation is CASSMRDTFLNTEAFF.